This TCR beta chain derives from a study of response to subunit inactivated influenza vaccine. TCRdb re-called the RT-PCR reads through MiXCR, storing one row per CDR3 protein. The data show about 650,000 distinct CDR3 sequences, 12% to 15% seen once. The sequence was obtained from a man aged 50-59 years who received an inactivated influenza vaccine. Here the sequenced sample was PBMCs from blood, taken 14 to 15 days before vaccination.

DNA for the CDR3: TGTGCCAGCAGACTGGGACAGAACCTCCTCAGGGGTTCACCCCTCCACTTT. Its translation is CASRLGQNLLRGSPLHF. This chain joins TRBV28 and TRBJ1-6; 7 bases fit TRBD1. The CDR3 totals 17 residues. Germline V gives CDR1 MDHEN, CDR2 SYDVKM. Trimming cost V 6 bases and J 9 bases; bases outside gene matches: 17.